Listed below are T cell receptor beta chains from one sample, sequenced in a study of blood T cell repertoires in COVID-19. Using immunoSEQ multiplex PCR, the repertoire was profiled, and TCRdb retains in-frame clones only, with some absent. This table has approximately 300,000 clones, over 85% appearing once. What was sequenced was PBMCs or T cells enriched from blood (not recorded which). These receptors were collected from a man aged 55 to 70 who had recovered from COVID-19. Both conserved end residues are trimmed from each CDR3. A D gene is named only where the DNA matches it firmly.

CDR3aa: ASGEGEEKLF; j_gene: TRBJ1-4; d_gene: .; v_gene: TRBV6-5
CDR3aa: SVEAGQGARGKLF; j_gene: TRBJ1-4; d_gene: TRBD1; v_gene: TRBV29-1
CDR3aa: ASSRDRAGGYT; j_gene: TRBJ1-2; d_gene: TRBD1; v_gene: TRBV5-4
CDR3aa: ASSSRGSHYGYT; j_gene: TRBJ1-2; d_gene: .; v_gene: TRBV6-5
CDR3aa: ASSFSHRDHGYT; j_gene: TRBJ1-2; d_gene: .; v_gene: TRBV5-4
CDR3aa: ATIGVSSYNEQF; j_gene: TRBJ2-1; d_gene: .; v_gene: TRBV7-9
CDR3aa: ATSDPTASYEQY; j_gene: TRBJ2-7; d_gene: .; v_gene: TRBV24-1
CDR3aa: ASSLVLAGEVGEQY; j_gene: TRBJ2-7; d_gene: TRBD2; v_gene: TRBV5-1
CDR3aa: ASRRPRQGFLAEAF; j_gene: TRBJ1-1; d_gene: .; v_gene: TRBV21-1
CDR3aa: ASSPLGRGSTGYGYT; j_gene: TRBJ1-2; d_gene: .; v_gene: TRBV18